One sample yielded the 30 T cell receptor beta chains listed below, sequenced in a study of blood T cell repertoires in COVID-19. The repertoire was sequenced with immunoSEQ multiplex PCR; TCRdb's copy has only in-frame clones and lacks some. The sample consists of some 260,000 clones, roughly 87% of them appearing once. Sequencing input: peripheral blood. Receptor source: a human donor in a cohort sampled during active COVID-19.

V is TRBV6-5 and J is TRBJ2-3, with D possibly TRBD1 on 6 matching bases. CDR1 is MNHEY, CDR2 SVGAGI, per germline. The CDR3 spans 15 residues. V was cut by 7 bases and J by 0 bases, with 14 bases left in between. The CDR3 DNA reads as TGTGCCAGCATTAAAAGGGGACACAGCACAGATACGCAGTATTTT. Translating it yields CASIKRGHSTDTQYF.

A single count supports this clone. V is TRBV10-3 and J is TRBJ2-5; D call uncertain. This CDR3 is 12 amino acids long. Germline CDR1 is ENHRY and CDR2 is SYGVKD. Between the trimmed V and J ends, which lost 0 bases and 5 bases, there was a span of 4 bases. The CDR3 DNA follows: TGTGCCATCAGTGAGTCCCTGGAGACCCAGTACTTC. It translates to CAISESLETQYF.

The chain has TRBV6-5 and TRBJ2-4, with a tentative D call TRBD2 (5 bases). This CDR3 region has 13 residues. The germline V gene has CDR1 MNHEY and CDR2 SVGAGI. V was trimmed by 8 bases and J by 5 bases, leaving 13 bases between them. For the CDR3, the DNA is TGTGCCAGCTCGCGGGTGACCCAAAACATTCAGTACTTC. Amino acid sequence: CASSRVTQNIQYF.

This clone came up a few times. This chain joins TRBV20-1 and TRBJ2-1; TRBD1 is a possible D gene (6 bases). CDR1 DFQATT and CDR2 SNEGSKA come from the germline V gene (reference sequence). This CDR3 contains 15 residues. Between the trimmed V and J ends, which lost 3 bases and 4 bases, there was a span of 16 bases. CDR3 protein: CSASTGLYDYNEQFF. CDR3 nucleotides: TGCAGTGCTAGTACAGGGCTATACGATTACAATGAGCAGTTCTTC.

The J gene is TRBJ2-5, the V gene TRBV4-1, with 13 nucleotides matching TRBD2. J gave up 2 bases and V 4 bases, and 4 bases lay outside the gene matches. The CDR3 is made up of 16 amino acids. CDR1 and CDR2 from the germline V gene are MGHRA and YSYEKL. CDR3 loop: CASSRRTSGGQETQYF. The CDR3 nucleotides are TGCGCCAGCAGCCGCCGGACTAGCGGGGGACAAGAGACCCAGTACTTC.

J is TRBJ2-3 and V is TRBV15; 7 bases agree with TRBD1. J gave up 8 bases and V 8 bases, and 7 bases lay outside the gene matches. Germline CDR1 is LNHNV and CDR2 is YYDKDF (reference sequence). The length of the CDR3 is 12 residues. CDR3 sequence reads: CATWRQGGTQYF. In DNA form, the CDR3 reads TGTGCCACCTGGCGACAGGGCGGTACGCAGTATTTT.

This sequence joins TRBV5-1 and TRBJ2-7; tentatively, D is TRBD1 (6 bases). The V and J ends lost 7 bases and 3 bases respectively, with 17 bases between them. This CDR3 is 14 amino acids long. From germline, CDR1 is SGHRS and CDR2 YFSETQ. CDR3 residues: CASSWGQASYEQYF. The DNA of the CDR3 is TGCGCCAGCTCGTGGGGGCAGGCGAGCTACGAGCAGTACTTC.

The rearrangement uses TRBV6-5 and TRBJ1-1, with 8 bases fitting TRBD1. The CDR3 runs to 13 residues. With V trimmed by 0 bases and J by 7 bases, 1 base remained unmatched. Germline CDR1 and CDR2: MNHEY and SVGAGI. The DNA of the CDR3 is TGTGCCAGCAGTTACTCGGACAGGGATGAAGCTTTCTTT. Protein product: CASSYSDRDEAFF.

This clone was seen a single time. This chain connects TRBV4-2 to TRBJ2-5; TRBD2 matches 13 bases. With 4 bases clipped from V and 9 bases from J, the junction kept 11 bases outside the gene matches. CDR1 is LGHNA and CDR2 is YNFKEQ in the germline V gene. The CDR3 is 16 residues long. The CDR3, as DNA: TGTGCCAGCAGCCCCCAACTAGCGGGGGGGGTGGGGCCCCAGTACTTC. The encoded protein is CASSPQLAGGVGPQYF.

This clone was counted a single time. The chain couples TRBV4-3 to TRBJ2-3; D is unclear. This CDR3 spans 14 amino acids. Germline V gene sequence: CDR1 LGHNA, CDR2 YSLEER. V gave up 4 bases and J gave up 0 bases, with 8 bases separating them. Written as DNA, the CDR3 is TGCGCCAGCAGCCTTCTCTCCAGCACAGATACGCAGTATTTT. Its protein is CASSLLSSTDTQYF.

The chain employs TRBV23-1 and TRBJ2-7; a possible D gene is TRBD2 (6 bases). TRBV23-1 is flagged as an ORF with uncertain function. This CDR3 is built from 16 residues. V was shortened by 0 bases and J by 4 bases, with 16 bases between the two germline ends. As DNA, the CDR3 is TGCGCCAGCAGTCAATCACTAGCCGAACTTGAGTACGAGCAGTACTTC. Protein product: CASSQSLAELEYEQYF.

This chain connects TRBV6-5 to TRBJ1-6, with no clear D. There are 15 residues in the CDR3. The V and J ends lost 7 bases and 0 bases respectively, with 10 bases between them. CDR1 MNHEY and CDR2 SVGAGI come from the germline V gene. The CDR3 loop reads CASTRGSSYNSPLHF. The CDR3 DNA reads TGTGCCAGCACGAGAGGGAGCTCCTATAATTCACCCCTCCACTTT.

The chain recombines TRBV6-2 or TRBV6-3 with TRBJ1-2; D is ambiguous. There are 13 residues in the CDR3. The V gene lost 5 bases and the J gene lost 0 bases, with 7 bases spanning the gap. Germline-derived CDR1 and CDR2 are MNHEY and SVGEGT. The CDR3 DNA follows: TGTGCCAGCAGTCCGCAGACTAACTATGGCTACACCTTC. This codes for CASSPQTNYGYTF.

V gene TRBV25-1 combines with J gene TRBJ1-2; the match to TRBD1 covers 7 bases. Germline CDR1 reads MGHDK; CDR2 reads SYGVNS. Trimming at V came to 4 bases and at J to 0 bases, leaving 5 bases not matched to a gene. The CDR3 totals 15 residues. The CDR3 protein is CASSAPGGANYGYTF. The CDR3 nucleotides are TGTGCCAGCAGTGCTCCAGGGGGAGCTAACTATGGCTACACCTTC.

The chain employs TRBV5-1 and TRBJ2-3; possibly TRBD1 for D (6 bases). CDR1 is SGHRS and CDR2 is YFSETQ in the germline V gene. This CDR3 contains 16 residues. Trimming shortened V by 0 bases and J by 1 base, and 12 bases separated the two germline ends. The CDR3: CASSLEQGGGTDTQYF. The CDR3 nucleotides read TGCGCCAGCAGCTTGGAACAGGGTGGGGGCACAGATACGCAGTATTTT.

The V gene is TRBV6-6, the J gene TRBJ1-5, with D maybe TRBD1 (5 bases). Germline loops: CDR1 MNHNY, CDR2 SVGAGI (reference sequence). This CDR3 spans 15 amino acids. The germline V and J ends were trimmed by 2 bases and 5 bases, with 13 bases remaining between them. As DNA, the CDR3 is TGTGCCAGCAGTTACCTTAAAGGGGTAGATCAGCCCCAGCATTTT. Translation gives CASSYLKGVDQPQHF.

Comments on this clone: This sample also contains other DNA sequences that code for the same CDR3. The chain has TRBV10-3 and TRBJ1-1, with D maybe TRBD1 (5 bases). Germline V CDR1 and CDR2: ENHRY, SYGVKD. This CDR3 spans 14 amino acids. The V and J ends lost 0 bases and 4 bases respectively, with 9 bases between them. DNA of the CDR3: TGTGCCATCAGTGAGTCGACAGTCGGCACTGAAGCTTTCTTT. As protein: CAISESTVGTEAFF.

This clone was counted a single time. The chain has TRBV30 and TRBJ2-7; a possible D gene is TRBD1 (5 bases). This CDR3 has 15 residues. V was cut by 5 bases and J by 2 bases, with 19 bases left in between. Germline lookup yields CDR1 GTSNPN and CDR2 SVGIG (reference sequence). The chain's CDR3 is CAWLNSGFGTYEQYF. CDR3 DNA sequence: TGTGCCTGGCTTAATTCAGGGTTCGGAACCTACGAGCAGTACTTC.

The rearrangement joins TRBV4-1 to TRBJ2-5; 7 bases are a match to TRBD1. CDR3 size: 15 residues. Per the germline V gene, CDR1 is MGHRA and CDR2 is YSYEKL. V gave up 3 bases and J gave up 2 bases; unmatched junction bases: 6. The CDR3 loop reads CASSQRDSAQETQYF. The CDR3 coding sequence is TGCGCCAGCAGCCAGAGGGACAGCGCACAAGAGACCCAGTACTTC.

The chain uses TRBV7-2 and TRBJ2-1; unclear D gene. Deletions cut 1 base from V and 4 bases from J, with 11 bases between. The CDR3 runs to 15 residues. Germline loops: CDR1 SGHTA, CDR2 FQGNSA. CDR3 sequence: CASSLGLPKYNEQFF. CDR3 in DNA: TGTGCCAGCAGCTTAGGTCTACCCAAATACAATGAGCAGTTCTTC.

V gene TRBV19 combines with J gene TRBJ1-5; no definite D call. Germline V gene sequence: CDR1 LNHDA, CDR2 SQIVND (reference sequence). The V and J ends lost 5 bases and 1 base respectively, with 12 bases between them. CDR3 length: 15 residues. The DNA of the CDR3 is TGTGCCAGTAGTGCAGAGGGCAACAGCAATCAGCCCCAGCATTTT. Residues: CASSAEGNSNQPQHF.

The rearrangement links TRBV7-2 to TRBJ2-3; D is unclear. Trimming stripped 4 bases from V and 8 bases from J, with 10 bases between. Germline CDR1 reads SGHTA; CDR2 reads FQGNSA. The CDR3 consists of 12 residues. The DNA for the CDR3 is TGTGCCAGCAGCTCCGATCCGAGTACGCAGTATTTT. Its translation is CASSSDPSTQYF.

V usage is TRBV5-1 and J usage is TRBJ2-3, with D possibly being TRBD2 (5 bases). The CDR3 length is 13 residues. The ends were cut back, 3 bases at V and 6 bases at J, with 11 bases in the middle. CDR1 and CDR2 from the germline V gene are SGHRS and YFSETQ. The CDR3 bases are TGCGCCAGCAGCTCCATAACGGGGGATACGCAGTATTTT. Encoded protein: CASSSITGDTQYF.

Written as DNA, the CDR3 is TGTGCCAGCAGTTTTGGAGAAAGCTACGAGCAGTACTTC. Translating gives CASSFGESYEQYF. The chain employs TRBV28 and TRBJ2-7; no reliable D call. CDR3 length: 13 residues. V gave up 3 bases and J gave up 3 bases, with 9 bases separating them. Germline loops: CDR1 MDHEN, CDR2 SYDVKM.

As DNA, the CDR3 is TGTGCCAGCAGCCAGACAGGGATCGATCAGCCCCAGCATTTT. This gives the protein CASSQTGIDQPQHF. The rearrangement links TRBV7-3 to TRBJ1-5; 7 nucleotides match TRBD1. V trimming: 5 bases; J trimming: 5 bases; junction bases outside the gene matches: 6. CDR3 size: 14 residues. CDR1 is SGHTA and CDR2 is FQGTGA in the germline V gene.

The V gene is TRBV19, the J gene TRBJ2-7; TRBD2 matches 8 bases. Germline lookup yields CDR1 LNHDA and CDR2 SQIVND (reference sequence). The CDR3 runs 16 residues. The junction had 8 bases not matched to a gene; V was cut back by 2 bases and J by 2 bases. The CDR3 is CASSIYPREGAYEQYF. CDR3 in DNA: TGTGCCAGTAGTATATACCCCCGGGAGGGCGCCTACGAGCAGTACTTC.

The chain is built from TRBV11-2 and TRBJ1-3, with a tentative D call TRBD1 (6 bases). The CDR3 is made up of 16 amino acids. CDR1 and CDR2 from the germline V gene are SGHAT and FQNNGV. The V and J ends lost 4 bases and 0 bases respectively, with 13 bases between them. For the CDR3, the DNA is TGTGCCAGCAGCTCGTATCAGGGGCCCTCTGGAAACACCATATATTTT. It codes for CASSSYQGPSGNTIYF.

This chain links TRBV18 with TRBJ1-2; D remains ambiguous. CDR1 KGHSH and CDR2 LQKENI come from the germline V gene. The V end lost 5 bases, the J end lost 6 bases, and 7 bases lay between the germline ends. The CDR3 is made up of 11 amino acids. CDR3 protein: CASSYGDGYTF. CDR3 DNA: TGTGCCAGCTCATACGGAGATGGCTACACCTTC.

The chain is built from TRBV5-6 and TRBJ2-6, with D hard to call. The CDR3 consists of 15 residues. V was clipped by 0 bases and J by 4 bases, with 8 bases between them. The germline gives CDR1 SGHDT, CDR2 YYEEEE. CDR3 in amino acids: CASSLAWSGANVLTF. The CDR3 nucleotides are TGTGCCAGCAGCTTGGCGTGGAGCGGGGCCAACGTCCTGACTTTC.

This clone was recorded only once. This chain joins TRBV24-1 and TRBJ2-7, with D possibly matching TRBD2 (5 bases). Germline assignment: CDR1 KGHDR and CDR2 SFDVKD. V lost 3 bases to trimming and J lost 4 bases, with 15 bases between them. The length of the CDR3 is 15 residues. CDR3 in DNA: TGTGCCACCAGTGATGGGTCCGGGAAAGCTTACGAGCAGTACTTC. This sequence encodes CATSDGSGKAYEQYF.